This T cell receptor (beta chain) was observed in a study of T-cell memory formation after mild COVID-19. The V end was cut by 5 bases, the J end by 3 bases, with 16 bases between. This CDR3 has 14 amino acids. Germline V gives CDR1 DFQATT, CDR2 SNEGSKA (reference sequence). Via MiXCR, TCRdb re-called the 5' RACE reads, giving one row per CDR3 protein. This sample has roughly 260,000 distinct CDR3 sequences, with about a sixth found just once. The specimen was PBMCs or a T cell subset sorted from them (not recorded which). The sequence derives from a man in his late teens or twenties who had mild COVID-19 (a few samples of this study predate the infection). Cell type and time point are not known. The chain carries TRBV20-1 and TRBJ1-1, with D tentatively TRBD1 (5 bases). CDR3 protein: CSARPPGSYTEAFF. The CDR3 nucleotides are TGCAGTGCTCGACCGCCAGGGTCATACACTGAAGCTTTCTTT.